Shown below are 5 T cell receptor beta chains from a single sample sequenced in a study of T cell responses to AZD1222 COVID-19 vaccine. Sequenced by immunoSEQ multiplex PCR; TCRdb stores in-frame clones only, minus some. The data hold about 100,000 clones, with about 86% observed a single time. The sample was peripheral blood, taken on day 0 of AZD1222 vaccination. The source is an adult in good health.

The V and J genes are TRBV2 and TRBJ1-1; the D is unclear. Germline CDR1 reads SNHLY; CDR2 reads FYNNEI. V dropped 8 bases and J dropped 0 bases, with 10 bases sitting between them. CDR3 size: 13 residues. The CDR3 loop is CASFAQMNTEAFF. CDR3 bases: TGTGCCAGCTTTGCACAGATGAACACTGAAGCTTTCTTT.

V gene TRBV23-1 combines with J gene TRBJ1-1; maybe TRBD1 (5 bases). TRBV23-1 is an ORF, with its function uncertain. The V end was cut by 0 bases, the J end by 1 base, with 21 bases between. The CDR3 totals 19 residues. CDR3 amino acids: CASSQSPVMGREQNTEAFF. The DNA of the CDR3 is TGCGCCAGCAGTCAATCCCCGGTTATGGGCAGGGAACAGAACACTGAAGCTTTCTTT.

For this clone: The junction does not match germline at one end; this may be a read error. The chain joins TRBV18 to TRBJ2-1; 13 nucleotides match TRBD2. The CDR3 has 15 residues. Germline CDR1 is KGHSH and CDR2 is LQKENI. CDR3 coding DNA: TGTGCCAGCTCAGTCCGGACTAGCGGGAGCCCCCCTAGTGTCTTC. Its protein is CASSVRTSGSPPSVF.

Written as DNA, the CDR3 is TGTGCCAGCTCACTTGACAGGGACAATGGCTACACCTTC. Its protein product is CASSLDRDNGYTF. This chain joins TRBV18 and TRBJ1-2, with 7 bases matching TRBD1. Germline lookup yields CDR1 KGHSH and CDR2 LQKENI. The length of the CDR3 is 13 residues. V lost 4 bases and J lost 6; bases outside the gene matches: 5.

The chain uses TRBV6-5 and TRBJ2-7, with a possible D match to TRBD1 (7 bases). Germline V gene lookup returns CDR1 MNHEY and CDR2 SVGAGI. Trimming shortened V by 2 bases and J by 5 bases, and 19 bases separated the two germline ends. The CDR3 spans 16 residues. CDR3 residues: CASSYDGTAGINEQYF. As DNA, the CDR3 is TGTGCCAGCAGTTACGATGGGACAGCGGGCATTAACGAGCAGTACTTC.